This TCR beta chain was observed in a study of control samples from healthy donors and cancer patients. The table came from immunoSEQ multiplex PCR; TCRdb's copy has only in-frame clones and leaves some out. The sample carries 150,000 to 200,000 clones, around 88% recorded once. V lost 4 bases and J 5 bases, leaving 9 bases between the germline ends. This CDR3 contains 13 residues. Germline V lookup: CDR1 SNHLY, CDR2 FYNNEI. Specimen: blood. The receptor comes from a young man in good health. The chain links TRBV2 to TRBJ2-1, with D possibly being TRBD1 (6 bases). The CDR3 loop reads CASSVGQNNEQFF. The CDR3 DNA reads TGTGCCAGCAGTGTCGGACAGAACAATGAGCAGTTCTTC.